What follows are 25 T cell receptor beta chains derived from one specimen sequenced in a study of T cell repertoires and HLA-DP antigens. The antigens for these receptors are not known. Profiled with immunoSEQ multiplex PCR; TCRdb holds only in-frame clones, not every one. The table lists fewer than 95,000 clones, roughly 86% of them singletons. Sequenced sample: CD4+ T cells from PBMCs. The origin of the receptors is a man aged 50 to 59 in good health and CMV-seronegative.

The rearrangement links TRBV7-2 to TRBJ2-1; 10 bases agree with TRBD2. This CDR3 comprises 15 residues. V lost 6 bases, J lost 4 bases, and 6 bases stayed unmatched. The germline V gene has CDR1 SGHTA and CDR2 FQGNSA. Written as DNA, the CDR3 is TGTGCCAGCAGTACACAGCGGGAGGGTTACAATGAGCAGTTCTTC. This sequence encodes CASSTQREGYNEQFF.

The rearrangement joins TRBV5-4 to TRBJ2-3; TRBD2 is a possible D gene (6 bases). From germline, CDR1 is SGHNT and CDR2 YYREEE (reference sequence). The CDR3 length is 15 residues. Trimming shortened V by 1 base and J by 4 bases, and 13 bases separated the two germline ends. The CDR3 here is CASSLPEGPSDTQYF. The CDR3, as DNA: TGTGCCAGCAGCTTGCCGGAGGGCCCATCAGATACGCAGTATTTT.

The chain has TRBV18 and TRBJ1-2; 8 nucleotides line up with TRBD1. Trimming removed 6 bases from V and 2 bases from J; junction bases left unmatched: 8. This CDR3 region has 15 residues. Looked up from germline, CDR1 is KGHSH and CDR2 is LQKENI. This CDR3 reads CASSPTTGENYGYTF. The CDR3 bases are TGTGCCAGCTCCCCGACGACAGGGGAGAACTATGGCTACACCTTC.

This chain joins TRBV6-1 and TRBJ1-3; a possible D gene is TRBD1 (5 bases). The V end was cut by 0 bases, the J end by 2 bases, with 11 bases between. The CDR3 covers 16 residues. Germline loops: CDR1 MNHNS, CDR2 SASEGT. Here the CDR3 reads CASSEAPAGTGNTIYF. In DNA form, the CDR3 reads TGTGCCAGCAGTGAAGCGCCGGCAGGGACTGGAAACACCATATATTTT.

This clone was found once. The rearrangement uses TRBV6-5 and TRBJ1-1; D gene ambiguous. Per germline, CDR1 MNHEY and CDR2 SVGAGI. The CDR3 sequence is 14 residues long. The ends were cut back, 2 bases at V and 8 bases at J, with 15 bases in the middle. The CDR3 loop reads CASSYEALKGEAFF. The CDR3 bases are TGTGCCAGCAGTTACGAGGCTTTAAAGGGAGAAGCTTTCTTT.

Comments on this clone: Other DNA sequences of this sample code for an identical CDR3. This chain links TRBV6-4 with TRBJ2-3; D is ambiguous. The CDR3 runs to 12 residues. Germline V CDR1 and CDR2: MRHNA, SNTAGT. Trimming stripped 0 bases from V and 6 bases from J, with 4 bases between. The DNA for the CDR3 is TGTGCCAGCAGTGACTCGGGCGATACGCAGTATTTT. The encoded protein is CASSDSGDTQYF.

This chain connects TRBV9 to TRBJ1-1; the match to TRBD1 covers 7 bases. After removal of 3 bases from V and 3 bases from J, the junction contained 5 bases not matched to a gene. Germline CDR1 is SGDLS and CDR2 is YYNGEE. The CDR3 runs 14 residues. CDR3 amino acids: CASSAQGGYTEAFF. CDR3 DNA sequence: TGTGCCAGCAGCGCTCAGGGGGGATACACTGAAGCTTTCTTT.

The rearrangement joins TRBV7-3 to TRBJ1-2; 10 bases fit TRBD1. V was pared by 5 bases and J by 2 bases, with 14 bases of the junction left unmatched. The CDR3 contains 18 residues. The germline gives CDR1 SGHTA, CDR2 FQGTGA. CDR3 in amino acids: CASSTQSGTGVVNYGYTF. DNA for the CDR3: TGTGCCAGCAGCACCCAATCAGGGACAGGGGTCGTAAACTATGGCTACACCTTC.

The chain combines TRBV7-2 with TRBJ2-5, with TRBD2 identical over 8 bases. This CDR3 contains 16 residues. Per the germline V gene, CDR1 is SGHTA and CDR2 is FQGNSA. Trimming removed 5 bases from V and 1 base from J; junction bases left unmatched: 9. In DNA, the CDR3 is TGTGCCAGCAGCCCGGGGGTAGCGGGGTTCCAAGAGACCCAGTACTTC. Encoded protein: CASSPGVAGFQETQYF.

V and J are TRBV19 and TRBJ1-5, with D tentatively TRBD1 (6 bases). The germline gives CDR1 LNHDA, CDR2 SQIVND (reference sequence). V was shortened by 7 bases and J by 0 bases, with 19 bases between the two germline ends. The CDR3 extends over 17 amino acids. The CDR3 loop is CASTDGGPAFSNQPQHF. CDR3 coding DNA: TGTGCCAGTACCGATGGGGGCCCCGCGTTTAGCAATCAGCCCCAGCATTTT.

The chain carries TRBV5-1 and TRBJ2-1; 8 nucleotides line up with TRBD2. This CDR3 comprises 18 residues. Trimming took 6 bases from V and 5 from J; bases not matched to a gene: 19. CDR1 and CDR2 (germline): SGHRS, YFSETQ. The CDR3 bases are TGCGCCAGCACTTTGGGGAGAGGCGGGGGGAAAGGGAACAATGAGCAGTTCTTC. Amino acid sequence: CASTLGRGGGKGNNEQFF.

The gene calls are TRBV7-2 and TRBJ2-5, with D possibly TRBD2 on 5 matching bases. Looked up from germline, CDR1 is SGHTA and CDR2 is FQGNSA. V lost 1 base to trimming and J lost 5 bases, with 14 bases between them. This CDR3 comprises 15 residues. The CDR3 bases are TGTGCCAGCAGCTTAGTTCCGGGAAGATGGGAGACCCAGTACTTC. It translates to CASSLVPGRWETQYF.

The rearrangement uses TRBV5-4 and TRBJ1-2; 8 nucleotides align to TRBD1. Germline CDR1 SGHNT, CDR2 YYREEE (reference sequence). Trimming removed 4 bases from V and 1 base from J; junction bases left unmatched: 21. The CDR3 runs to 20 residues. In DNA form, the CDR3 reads TGTGCCAGCAGCAAAGGGGGGCCGCGGCAGGGGGCGCGGAGTAACTATGGCTACACCTTC. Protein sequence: CASSKGGPRQGARSNYGYTF.

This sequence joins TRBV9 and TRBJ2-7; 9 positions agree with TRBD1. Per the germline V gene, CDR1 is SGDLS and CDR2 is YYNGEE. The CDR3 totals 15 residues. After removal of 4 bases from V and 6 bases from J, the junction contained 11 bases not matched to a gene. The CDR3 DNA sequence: TGTGCCAGCAGCCCCCGGGGACAGGGTACCCGCGAGCAGTACTTC. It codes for CASSPRGQGTREQYF.

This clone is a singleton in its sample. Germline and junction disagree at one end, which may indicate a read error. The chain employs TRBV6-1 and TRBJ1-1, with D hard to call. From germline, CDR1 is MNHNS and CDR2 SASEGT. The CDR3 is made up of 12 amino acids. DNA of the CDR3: TGTGCCAGCTGTGAAGCACACACTGAAGCTTTCTTT. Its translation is CASCEAHTEAFF.

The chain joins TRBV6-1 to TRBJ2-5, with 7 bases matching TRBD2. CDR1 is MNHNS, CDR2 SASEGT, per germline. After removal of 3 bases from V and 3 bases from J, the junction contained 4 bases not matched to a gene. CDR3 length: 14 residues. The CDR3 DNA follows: TGTGCCAGCAGTGAGGGAGGGCCGAAAGAGACCCAGTACTTC. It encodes CASSEGGPKETQYF.

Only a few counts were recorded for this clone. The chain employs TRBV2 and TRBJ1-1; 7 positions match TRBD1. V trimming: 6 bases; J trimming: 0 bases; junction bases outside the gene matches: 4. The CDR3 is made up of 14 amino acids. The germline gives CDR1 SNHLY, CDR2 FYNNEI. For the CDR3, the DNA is TGTGCCAGCAGGGGGGACAGCCTGAACACTGAAGCTTTCTTT. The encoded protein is CASRGDSLNTEAFF.

The DNA for the CDR3 is TGTGCCAGCAGGGGGGATGGGACAGGGGAAGATACGCAGTATTTT. The encoded protein is CASRGDGTGEDTQYF. This chain uses TRBV28 with TRBJ2-3; the match to TRBD1 covers 10 bases. Germline CDR1 is MDHEN and CDR2 is SYDVKM. V was pared by 6 bases and J by 5 bases, with 8 bases of the junction left unmatched. The CDR3 consists of 15 residues.

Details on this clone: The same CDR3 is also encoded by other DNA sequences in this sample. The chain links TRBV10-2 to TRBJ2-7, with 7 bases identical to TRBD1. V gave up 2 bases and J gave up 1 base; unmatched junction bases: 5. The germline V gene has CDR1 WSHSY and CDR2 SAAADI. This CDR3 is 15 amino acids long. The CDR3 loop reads CASSEPGQSSYEQYF. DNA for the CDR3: TGCGCCAGCAGTGAGCCGGGACAGTCATCCTACGAGCAGTACTTC.

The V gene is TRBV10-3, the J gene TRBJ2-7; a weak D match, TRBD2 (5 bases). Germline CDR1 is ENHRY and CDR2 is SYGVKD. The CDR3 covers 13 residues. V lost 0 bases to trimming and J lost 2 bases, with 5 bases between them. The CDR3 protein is CAISESTTYEQYF. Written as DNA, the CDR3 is TGTGCCATCAGTGAGTCGACTACCTACGAGCAGTACTTC.

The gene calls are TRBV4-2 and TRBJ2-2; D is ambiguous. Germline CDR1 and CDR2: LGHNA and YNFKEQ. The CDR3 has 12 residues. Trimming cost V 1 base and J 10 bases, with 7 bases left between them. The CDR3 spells CASSQARVELFF. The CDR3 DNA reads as TGTGCCAGCAGCCAAGCAAGGGTGGAGCTGTTTTTT.

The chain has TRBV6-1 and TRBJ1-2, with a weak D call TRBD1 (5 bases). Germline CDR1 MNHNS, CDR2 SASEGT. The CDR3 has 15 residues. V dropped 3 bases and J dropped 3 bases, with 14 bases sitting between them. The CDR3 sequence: CASSDFGTADYGYTF. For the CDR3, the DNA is TGTGCCAGCAGTGATTTCGGGACCGCGGACTATGGCTACACCTTC.

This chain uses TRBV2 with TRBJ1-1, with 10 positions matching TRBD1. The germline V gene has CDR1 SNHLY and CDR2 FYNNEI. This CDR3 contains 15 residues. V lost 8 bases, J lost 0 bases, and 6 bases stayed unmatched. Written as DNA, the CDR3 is TGTGCCAGCGGGGGACAGGGGACATTGAACACTGAAGCTTTCTTT. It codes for CASGGQGTLNTEAFF.

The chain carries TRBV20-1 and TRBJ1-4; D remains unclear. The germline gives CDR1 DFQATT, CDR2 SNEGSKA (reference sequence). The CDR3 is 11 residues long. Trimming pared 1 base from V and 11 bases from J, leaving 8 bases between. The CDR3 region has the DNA TGCAGTGCTAGAGGAGGGTCCAAACTGTTTTTT. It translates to CSARGGSKLFF.

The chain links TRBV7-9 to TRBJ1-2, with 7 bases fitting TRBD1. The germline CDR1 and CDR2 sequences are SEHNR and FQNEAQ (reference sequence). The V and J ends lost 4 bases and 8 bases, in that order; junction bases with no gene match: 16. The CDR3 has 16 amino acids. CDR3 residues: CASSSPPGQRVDGYTF. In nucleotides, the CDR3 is TGTGCCAGCAGCTCACCCCCGGGACAGAGGGTGGACGGCTACACCTTC.